The TCR beta chain under discussion was sequenced for a study of T cell responses to AZD1222 COVID-19 vaccine. Turning to the study itself: Pooled samples include second doses given at about 4 or 12 weeks.

General observations from the study: The donor group comprised mostly white British people and more females; the analysis possibly underestimated clonal diversity. Regions 160-218 and 743-854 dominated among vaccine-associated CD4 TCRs spanning spike. Spike-specific TCR repertoires showed rising breadth and depth after two AZD1222 doses.

As to this clone: Its antigen is unknown.

There are 14 residues in the CDR3. CDR1 and CDR2 (germline): SGHDT, YYEEEE. V was trimmed by 0 bases and J by 9 bases, leaving 10 bases between them. Only in-frame clones appear in the TCRdb table, and some are missing; sequencing was by immunoSEQ multiplex PCR. The sample records tens of thousands of clones, around 83% being singletons. The source of this sequence is an adult in good health. This chain links TRBV5-6 with TRBJ1-6; D remains unclear. Source: peripheral blood, taken on day 0 of AZD1222 vaccination. CDR3 protein: CASSLAHESSPLHF. In nucleotides, the CDR3 is TGTGCCAGCAGCTTGGCACACGAAAGTTCACCCCTCCACTTT.